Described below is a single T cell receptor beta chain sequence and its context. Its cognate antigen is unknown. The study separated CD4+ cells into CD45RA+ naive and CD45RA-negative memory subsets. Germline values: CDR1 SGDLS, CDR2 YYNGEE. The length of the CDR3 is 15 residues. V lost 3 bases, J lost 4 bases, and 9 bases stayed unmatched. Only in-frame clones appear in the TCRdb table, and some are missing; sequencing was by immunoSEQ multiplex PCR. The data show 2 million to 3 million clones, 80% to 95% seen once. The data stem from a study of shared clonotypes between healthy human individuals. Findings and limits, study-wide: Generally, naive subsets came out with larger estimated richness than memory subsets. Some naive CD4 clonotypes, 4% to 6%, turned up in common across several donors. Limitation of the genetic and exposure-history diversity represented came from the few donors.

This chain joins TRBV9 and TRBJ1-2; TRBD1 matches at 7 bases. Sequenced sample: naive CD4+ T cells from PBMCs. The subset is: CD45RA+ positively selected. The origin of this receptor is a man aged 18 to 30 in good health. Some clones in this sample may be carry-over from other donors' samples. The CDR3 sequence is CASSAENGTVYGYTF. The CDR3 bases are TGTGCCAGCAGCGCAGAGAACGGGACAGTCTATGGCTACACCTTC.